A selection of T cell receptor beta chains follows, all from one sample in a study of post-analysis software for immune sequencing data. MiXCR, applied by TCRdb to the PCR reads, yields one record per CDR3 protein. This sample has about 260,000 distinct CDR3 sequences; 36% occur once, and the top ten carry around 5%. The sample comprised blood. The source of these receptors is a girl aged 10 to 17 with multiple sclerosis. Each CDR3 is given with its conserved first and last residue. D genes are given only for firm matches. Rows may omit the clone size; those that give it use once, few, many or a size class.

clone_size j_call d_call cdr3_length v_call cdr3_nt cdr3_aa
NA TRBJ2-3 NA 13 TRBV7-9 TGTGCCAGCAGACAGGGCCGCGACGATACGCAGTATTTT CASRQGRDDTQYF
NA TRBJ2-1 NA 15 TRBV4-1 TGCGCCAGCAGCGGAAGGACTAACGCTTACAATGAGCAGTTCTTC CASSGRTNAYNEQFF
many TRBJ1-1 NA 16 TRBV4-1 TGCGCCAGCAGCCACTCTTTAGCAGGCACGAACACTGAAGCTTTCTTT CASSHSLAGTNTEAFF
many TRBJ2-1 NA 14 TRBV6-5 TGTGCCAGCAGTGCCTCGGGACTTAACAATGAGCAGTTCTTC CASSASGLNNEQFF
once TRBJ2-5 TRBD1 14 TRBV20-1 TGCAGTGCTGCATACGGGACAGGGCTGGAGACCCAGTACTTC CSAAYGTGLETQYF
NA TRBJ1-2 NA 15 TRBV2 TGTGCCAGCAGTGACATCAGGGCTCCGGCCTATGGCTACACCTTC CASSDIRAPAYGYTF
many TRBJ2-3 TRBD2 14 TRBV12-3/TRBV12-4 TGTGCCAGCAAATCGTTAGCGGGAGATCGAACGCAGTATTTT CASKSLAGDRTQYF
few TRBJ2-6 NA 17 TRBV13 TGTGCCAGCAGCTTCGGTGGGACCTTCTCTGGGGCCAACGTCCTGACTTTC CASSFGGTFSGANVLTF
many TRBJ1-2 TRBD1 14 TRBV5-1 TGCGCCAGCAGCCTGACAGGGGAGGGCTATGGCTACACCTTC CASSLTGEGYGYTF
NA TRBJ2-1 TRBD2 15 TRBV6-4 TGTGCCAGCAGTGACTCAGGCGGGGGGGCCAATGAGCAGTTCTTC CASSDSGGGANEQFF
once TRBJ1-1 NA 14 TRBV24-1 TGTGCCACCAGTGACGCCTTGGGGGGGACTGAAGCTTTCTTT CATSDALGGTEAFF
NA TRBJ2-1 NA 15 TRBV5-1 TGCGCCAGCAGCTTCGATGGGAGCTCCTACAATGAGCAGTTCTTC CASSFDGSSYNEQFF
NA TRBJ2-1 NA 15 TRBV7-2 TGTGCCAGCAGCTCCTGGGGCCAGGGCAGGAATGAGCAGTTCTTC CASSSWGQGRNEQFF
few TRBJ1-1 TRBD1 14 TRBV28 TGTGCCAGCAGTTTATTCAGGGGGCGCACTGAAGCTTTCTTT CASSLFRGRTEAFF
few TRBJ2-7 NA 11 TRBV2 TGTGCCAGCAGCCCGCGGGGTGAGCAGTACTTC CASSPRGEQYF
many TRBJ2-5 NA 13 TRBV5-1 TGCGCCAGCACCAAAGGGGAAGTCGAGACCCAGTACTTC CASTKGEVETQYF
NA TRBJ2-1 NA 14 TRBV3-1 TGTGCCAGCAGCCAAGGACTGCGCCCCAATGAGCAGTTCTTC CASSQGLRPNEQFF
few TRBJ2-2 NA 15 TRBV5-1 TGCGCCAGCAGCTTGGACCCGGGGACAACCGGGGAGCTGTTTTTT CASSLDPGTTGELFF
NA TRBJ2-3 NA 16 TRBV24-1 TGTGCCACCAGTGATTTGCCTGGGCAGAGCACAGATACGCAGTATTTT CATSDLPGQSTDTQYF
many TRBJ2-7 NA 13 TRBV2 TGTGCCAGCAGGGAGGCGAGTGCCTACGAGCAGTACTTC CASREASAYEQYF
NA TRBJ2-7 TRBD2 14 TRBV6-4 TGTGCCAGCAGTGTGGGACTAGCAGACGATGAGCAGTACTTC CASSVGLADDEQYF
NA TRBJ2-3 NA 15 TRBV12-3/TRBV12-4 TGTGCCAGCAGAAAAAGCGTGGGGGGCACAGATGCGCAGTATTTT CASRKSVGGTDAQYF
few TRBJ1-1 NA 14 TRBV28 TGTGCCAGCAGTAGAACATACTCGAACACTGAAGCTTTCTTT CASSRTYSNTEAFF
NA TRBJ2-5 NA 15 TRBV5-1 TGCGCCAGCAGCTTGGGAACAGGCCTACAAGAGACCCAGTACTTC CASSLGTGLQETQYF
many TRBJ2-3 NA 12 TRBV6-5 TGTGCCAGCAGTCGTACCCCAGATACGCAGTATTTT CASSRTPDTQYF
NA TRBJ2-3 TRBD2 16 TRBV7-2 TGTGCCAGCAGCACATCCGCGGGAGATGGCGGAGATACGCAGTATTTT CASSTSAGDGGDTQYF
few TRBJ2-1 NA 13 TRBV30 TGTGCCTGGAGTCTAAGGGGGAACAATGAGCAGTTCTTC CAWSLRGNNEQFF
few TRBJ2-2 NA 14 TRBV7-6 TGTGCCAGCACGGGGGACTCCAACACCGGGGAGCTGTTTTTT CASTGDSNTGELFF
many TRBJ1-5 NA 14 TRBV5-5 TGTGCCAGCAGCGTGGACGGCCGATATCAGCCCCAGCATTTT CASSVDGRYQPQHF
NA TRBJ2-7 TRBD2 18 TRBV7-2 TGTGCCAGCAGCCCGAAAGCGACTAGCGGGGGGGCTTTCTACGAGCAGTACTTC CASSPKATSGGAFYEQYF
few TRBJ1-3 NA 15 TRBV7-2 TGTGCCAGCAGCTTAGGAGGGGGTATGAGAAACACCATATATTTT CASSLGGGMRNTIYF
NA TRBJ2-1 TRBD2 14 TRBV10-3 TGTGCCATCAGTGGGGGTAGCGGGGACAATGAGCAGTTCTTC CAISGGSGDNEQFF
NA TRBJ1-2 NA 13 TRBV27 TGTGCCAGCAGTTCGGCAGGGCTCTATGGCTACACCTTC CASSSAGLYGYTF
NA TRBJ1-5 NA 15 TRBV20-1 TGCAGTGGATCGGGGGGGGGAAGAAAAAATCAGCCCCAGCATTTT CSGSGGGRKNQPQHF
few TRBJ1-2 TRBD1 14 TRBV3-1 TGTGCCAGCAGCCAAGGTGGCAGGGGGCATGGCTACACCTTC CASSQGGRGHGYTF
many TRBJ1-5 NA 15 TRBV9 TGTGCCAGCAGCGTAGATGGGGGGTACGACCAGCCCCAGCATTTT CASSVDGGYDQPQHF
many TRBJ2-5 NA 13 TRBV5-1 TGCGCCAGCAGCTTCCGGCCACAAGAGACCCAGTACTTC CASSFRPQETQYF
NA TRBJ1-2 TRBD1 16 TRBV5-1 TGCGCCAGCAGCTGGGGGACAGTTTCCATTGACTATGGCTACACCTTC CASSWGTVSIDYGYTF
many TRBJ2-3 NA 14 TRBV5-1 TGCGCCAGCAGACTGGACGGCGCGCTCGATACGCAGTATTTT CASRLDGALDTQYF
many TRBJ2-5 NA 13 TRBV29-1 TGCAGCGGGCAGGGACGGTTCCAAGAGACCCAGTACTTC CSGQGRFQETQYF
NA TRBJ2-1 NA 14 TRBV9 TGTGCCAGCAGCGCAGACAAGAAGCCGGATGAGCAGTTCTTC CASSADKKPDEQFF
NA TRBJ2-5 NA 15 TRBV5-4 TGTGCCTGCAGCGACGGTGGTGGAGCGTGGGAGACCCAGTACTTC CACSDGGGAWETQYF
many TRBJ2-3 NA 20 TRBV12-3/TRBV12-4 TGTGCCAGCAGTTCGGTGTTGGCGGGCCCGGGGGACGGCCCCCCAGATACGCAGTATTTT CASSSVLAGPGDGPPDTQYF
NA TRBJ2-7 TRBD2 15 TRBV20-1 TGCAGTGCTAGAGGCCCTAGCGGTTCATCCTACGAGCAGTACTTC CSARGPSGSSYEQYF
NA TRBJ2-6 NA 17 TRBV4-3 TGCGCCAGCAGCCAGCACGGGGCCCTCTCTGGGGCCAACGTCCTGACTTTC CASSQHGALSGANVLTF
many TRBJ2-1 TRBD1 13 TRBV20-1 TGCAGTGCGGCGGGGGACAGGGGGGATGAGCAGTTCTTC CSAAGDRGDEQFF
many TRBJ1-5 NA 12 TRBV12-3/TRBV12-4 TGTGCCAGCAGTGAAGACTATCAGCCCCAGCATTTT CASSEDYQPQHF
NA TRBJ1-2 TRBD1 16 TRBV28 TGTGCCAGCAGTTCCGGGACAGTTGGCTCGCGGGGTGGCTACACCTTC CASSSGTVGSRGGYTF
NA TRBJ2-5 NA 15 TRBV13 TGTGCCAGCAGCTGGGACCTAGTCAGGACGAATGAGCAGTACTTC CASSWDLVRTNEQYF
many TRBJ2-1 TRBD1 13 TRBV10-3 TGTGCCCTCTCCGGGACAGGGGGCGATGAGCAGTTCTTC CALSGTGGDEQFF
NA TRBJ2-1 NA 14 TRBV7-3 TGTGCCAGCAGCCCGGGGACCCTAAGGGATGAGCAGTTCTTC CASSPGTLRDEQFF
few TRBJ1-1 NA 13 TRBV6-6 TGTGCCAGCAACGGAGGGTCCTCCACTGAAGCTTTCTTT CASNGGSSTEAFF
once TRBJ2-5 TRBD2 15 TRBV4-2 TGTGCCAGCAGCCATACTAGCGGGAATAGAGAGACCCAGTACTTC CASSHTSGNRETQYF